This TCR beta chain was found in a study of Ad26.COV2.S vaccination and SARS-CoV-2 variants. Study at large: Into the muscle, Ad26.COV2.S was dosed once or twice, 56 days apart. The study's findings and limits: Breadth measured for non-spike TCRs was similar across vaccine and placebo recipients.

Worth noting for this clone: No antigen is known for it.

Profiled with immunoSEQ multiplex PCR; TCRdb holds only in-frame clones, not every one. The table has fewer than 900,000 clones, roughly 90% seen once. This sample's treatment: roughly 19 received Ad26.COV2.S at low or high dose, single or two shots; about five received placebo; per-sample allocation not given. Samples came from day 63 after the first vaccine or placebo injection. Specimen: peripheral blood, collected in a trial of Ad26.COV2.S vaccine versus placebo. This clonotype was obtained from a person aged 18 to 65 who received the Ad26.COV2.S COVID-19 vaccine or a placebo.

The CDR3 protein is CSDRTGGDTQYF. DNA for the CDR3: TGCAGCGACCGGACAGGGGGGGATACGCAGTATTTT. The J gene is TRBJ2-3, the V gene TRBV29-1, with 10 bases identical to TRBD1. In germline, CDR1 is SQVTM, CDR2 ANQGSEA. After removal of 7 bases from V and 6 bases from J, the junction contained 4 bases not matched to a gene. The CDR3 is 12 residues long.